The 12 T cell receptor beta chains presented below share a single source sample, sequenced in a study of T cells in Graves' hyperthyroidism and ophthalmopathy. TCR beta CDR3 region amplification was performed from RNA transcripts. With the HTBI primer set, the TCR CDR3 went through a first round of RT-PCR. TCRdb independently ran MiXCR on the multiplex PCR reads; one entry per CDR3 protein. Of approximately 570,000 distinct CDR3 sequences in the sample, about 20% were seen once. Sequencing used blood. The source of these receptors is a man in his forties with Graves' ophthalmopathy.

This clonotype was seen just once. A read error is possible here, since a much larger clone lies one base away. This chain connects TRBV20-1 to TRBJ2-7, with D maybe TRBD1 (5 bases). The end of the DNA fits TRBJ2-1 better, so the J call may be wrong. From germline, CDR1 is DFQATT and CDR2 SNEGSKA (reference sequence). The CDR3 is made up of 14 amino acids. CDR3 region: CSARDWGRSYEQFF. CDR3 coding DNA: TGCAGTGCTAGAGATTGGGGCAGATCCTACGAGCAGTTCTTC.

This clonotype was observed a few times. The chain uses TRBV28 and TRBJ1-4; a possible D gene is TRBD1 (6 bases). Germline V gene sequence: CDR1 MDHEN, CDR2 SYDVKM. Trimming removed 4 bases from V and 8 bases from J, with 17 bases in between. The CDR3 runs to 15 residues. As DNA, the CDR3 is TGTGCCAGCAGTTCACAGGGACACCCAACGGAAAAACTGTTTTTT. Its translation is CASSSQGHPTEKLFF.

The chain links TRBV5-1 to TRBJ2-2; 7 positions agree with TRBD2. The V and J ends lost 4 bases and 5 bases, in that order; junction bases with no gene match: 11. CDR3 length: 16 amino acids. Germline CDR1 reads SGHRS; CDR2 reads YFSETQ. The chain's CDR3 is CASSVRTRRGTGELFF. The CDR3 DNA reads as TGCGCCAGCAGCGTCCGGACTAGACGGGGGACCGGGGAGCTGTTTTTT.

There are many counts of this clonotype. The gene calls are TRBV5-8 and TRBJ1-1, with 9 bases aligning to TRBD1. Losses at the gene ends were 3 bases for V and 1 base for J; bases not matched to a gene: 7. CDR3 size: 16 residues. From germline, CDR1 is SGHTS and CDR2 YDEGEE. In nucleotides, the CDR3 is TGTGCCAGCAGCTCTGGACAGGGGAGCTGGAACACTGAAGCTTTCTTT. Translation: CASSSGQGSWNTEAFF.

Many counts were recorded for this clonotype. The CDR3 loop reads CASNLDRQWDTQYF. CDR3 nucleotide sequence: TGTGCCAGCAATCTTGACAGGCAGTGGGATACGCAGTATTTT. This sequence joins TRBV28 and TRBJ2-3; D possibly corresponds to TRBD1 (6 bases). CDR1 is MDHEN and CDR2 is SYDVKM in the germline V gene. Trimming removed 7 bases from V and 6 bases from J, with 17 bases in between. This CDR3 spans 14 amino acids.

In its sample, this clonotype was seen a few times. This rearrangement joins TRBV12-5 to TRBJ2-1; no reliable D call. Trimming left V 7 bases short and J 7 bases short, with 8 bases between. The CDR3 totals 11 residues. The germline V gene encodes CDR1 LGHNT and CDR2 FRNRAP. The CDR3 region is CASALGNEQFF. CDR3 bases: TGTGCTAGTGCCTTGGGGAATGAGCAGTTCTTC.

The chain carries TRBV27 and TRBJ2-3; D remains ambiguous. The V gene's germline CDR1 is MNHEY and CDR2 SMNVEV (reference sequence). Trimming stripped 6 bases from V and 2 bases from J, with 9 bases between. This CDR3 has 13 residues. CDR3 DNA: TGTGCCAGCAGCATCCTGAACACAGATACGCAGTATTTT. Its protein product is CASSILNTDTQYF.

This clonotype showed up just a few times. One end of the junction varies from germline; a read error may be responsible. This CDR3 is CTSSSFEAQGEKLFF. The CDR3 nucleotides read TGTACCAGCAGCTCCTTCGAAGCTCAGGGGGAAAAACTGTTTTTT. The chain recombines TRBV7-9 with TRBJ1-4; D is perhaps TRBD1 (6 bases). This CDR3 comprises 15 residues. Germline CDR1 SEHNR, CDR2 FQNEAQ (reference sequence). Drawing the rest from reference TRBV7-9 and TRBJ1-4, the complete variable domain is DTGVSQNPRHKITKRGQNVTFRCDPISEHNRLYWYRQTLGQGPEFLTYFQNEAQLEKSRLLSDRFSAERPKGSFSTLEIQRTEQGDSAMYLCTSSSFEAQGEKLFFGSGTQLSVL.

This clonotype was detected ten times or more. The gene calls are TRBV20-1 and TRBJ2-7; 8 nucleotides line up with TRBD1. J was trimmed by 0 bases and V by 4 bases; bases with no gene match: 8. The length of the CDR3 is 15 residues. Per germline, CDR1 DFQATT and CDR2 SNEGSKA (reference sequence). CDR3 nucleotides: TGCAGTGCTACACCCCCAGGACAGGGCTCCTACGAGCAGTACTTC. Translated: CSATPPGQGSYEQYF.

CDR3 DNA sequence: TGTGCCAGTATAGTGTCCGCGGGGGCCAACACCGGGGAGCTGTTTTTT. Protein: CASIVSAGANTGELFF. The rearrangement uses TRBV19 and TRBJ2-2; tentatively, D is TRBD2 (7 bases). Germline CDR1 reads LNHDA; CDR2 reads SQIVND (reference sequence). V was shortened by 7 bases and J by 2 bases, with 17 bases between the two germline ends. CDR3 length: 16 amino acids.

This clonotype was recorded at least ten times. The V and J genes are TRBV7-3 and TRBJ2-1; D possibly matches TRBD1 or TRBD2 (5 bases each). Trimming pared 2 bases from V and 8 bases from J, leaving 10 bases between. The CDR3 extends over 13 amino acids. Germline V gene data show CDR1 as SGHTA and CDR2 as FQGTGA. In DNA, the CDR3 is TGTGCCAGCAGCTTATCCGTGGGGGATGAGCAGTTCTTC. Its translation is CASSLSVGDEQFF.

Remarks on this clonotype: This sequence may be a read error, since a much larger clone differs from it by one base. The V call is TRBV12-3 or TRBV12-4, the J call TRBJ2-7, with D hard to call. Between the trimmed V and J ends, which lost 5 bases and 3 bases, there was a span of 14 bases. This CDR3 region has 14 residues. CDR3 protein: CASSPPNGDYEQYF. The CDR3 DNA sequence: TGTGCCAGCAGTCCACCTAACGGAGACTACGAGCAGTACTTC.